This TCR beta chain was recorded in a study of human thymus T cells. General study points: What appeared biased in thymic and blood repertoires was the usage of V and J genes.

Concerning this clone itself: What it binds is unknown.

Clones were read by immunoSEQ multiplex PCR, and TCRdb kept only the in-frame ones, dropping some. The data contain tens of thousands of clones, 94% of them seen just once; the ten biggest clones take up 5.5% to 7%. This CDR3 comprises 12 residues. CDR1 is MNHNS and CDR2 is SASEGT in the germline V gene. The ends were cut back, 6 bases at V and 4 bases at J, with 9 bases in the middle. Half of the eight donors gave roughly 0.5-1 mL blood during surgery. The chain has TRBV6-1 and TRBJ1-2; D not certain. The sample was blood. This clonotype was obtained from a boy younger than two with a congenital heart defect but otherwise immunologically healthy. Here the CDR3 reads CASSQDPYGYTF. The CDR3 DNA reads TGTGCCAGCAGCCAGGACCCCTATGGCTACACCTTC.